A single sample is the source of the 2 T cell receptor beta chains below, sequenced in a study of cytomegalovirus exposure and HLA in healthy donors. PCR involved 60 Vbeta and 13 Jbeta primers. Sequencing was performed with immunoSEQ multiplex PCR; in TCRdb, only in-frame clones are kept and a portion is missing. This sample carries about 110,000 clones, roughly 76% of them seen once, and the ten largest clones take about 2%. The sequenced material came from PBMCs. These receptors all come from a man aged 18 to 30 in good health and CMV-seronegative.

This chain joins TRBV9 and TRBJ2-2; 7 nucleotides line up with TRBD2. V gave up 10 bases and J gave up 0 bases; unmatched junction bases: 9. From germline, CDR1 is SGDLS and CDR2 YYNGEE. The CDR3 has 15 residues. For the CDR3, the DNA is TGTGCCGGGGGGGGTCCTGGGCCGAACACCGGGGAGCTGTTTTTT. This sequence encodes CAGGGPGPNTGELFF.

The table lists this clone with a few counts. The CDR3 DNA is TGCGCCAGTAAACAGAGTTACTCTGGAAACACCATATATTTT. It encodes CASKQSYSGNTIYF. The rearrangement uses TRBV5-1 and TRBJ1-3, with D uncertain. This CDR3 has 14 residues. Germline assignment: CDR1 SGHRS and CDR2 YFSETQ. V lost 8 bases and J 0 bases, leaving 12 bases between the germline ends. Using reference TRBV5-1 and TRBJ1-3 for the parts outside the CDR3, the full variable domain is KAGVTQTPRYLIKTRGQQVTLSCSPISGHRSVSWYQQTPGQGLQFLFEYFSETQRNKGNFPGRFSGRQFSNSRSEMNVSTLELGDSALYLCASKQSYSGNTIYFGEGSWLTVV.